This T cell receptor (beta chain) was identified in a study of CD8 T cells in ankylosing spondylitis. With respect to this clonotype: Its antigen is unknown.

The CDR3 spans 14 residues. The V and J ends lost 4 bases and 4 bases, in that order; junction bases with no gene match: 5. Germline CDR1 is SGHRS and CDR2 is YFSETQ. General study points: In ankylosing spondylitis blood, a motif of roughly eight highly homologous TCR beta variants appeared characteristic.

Each CDR3 protein is one row after TCRdb ran MiXCR on the 5' RACE reads. The sample includes hundreds of thousands of distinct CDR3 sequences, about 15% of them seen just once. This clonotype was sampled from a male donor with ankylosing spondylitis. This chain connects TRBV5-1 to TRBJ2-1, with TRBD1 matching 7 bases. Input material: blood, either unsorted or a sorted T cell fraction (not recorded which). The DNA for the CDR3 is TGCGCCAGCAGCGCCACGACAGGGTACAATGAGCAGTTCTTC. This encodes CASSATTGYNEQFF.